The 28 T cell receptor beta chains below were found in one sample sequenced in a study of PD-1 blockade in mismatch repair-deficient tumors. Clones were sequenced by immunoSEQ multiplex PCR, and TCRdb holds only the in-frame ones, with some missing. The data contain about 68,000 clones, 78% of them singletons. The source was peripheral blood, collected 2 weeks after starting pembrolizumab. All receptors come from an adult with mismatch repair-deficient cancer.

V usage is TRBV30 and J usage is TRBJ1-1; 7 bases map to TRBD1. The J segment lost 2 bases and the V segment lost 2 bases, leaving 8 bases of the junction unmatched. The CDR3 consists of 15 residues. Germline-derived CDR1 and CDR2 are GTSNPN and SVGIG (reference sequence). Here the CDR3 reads CAWSPRQGFNTEAFF. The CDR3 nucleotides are TGTGCCTGGAGTCCTCGACAGGGTTTCAACACTGAAGCTTTCTTT. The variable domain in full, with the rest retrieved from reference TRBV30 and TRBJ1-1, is SQTIHQWPATLVQPVGSPLSLECTVEGTSNPNLYWYRQAAGRGLQLLFYSVGIGQISSEVPQNLSASRPQDRQFILSSKKLLLSDSGFYLCAWSPRQGFNTEAFFGQGTRLTVV.

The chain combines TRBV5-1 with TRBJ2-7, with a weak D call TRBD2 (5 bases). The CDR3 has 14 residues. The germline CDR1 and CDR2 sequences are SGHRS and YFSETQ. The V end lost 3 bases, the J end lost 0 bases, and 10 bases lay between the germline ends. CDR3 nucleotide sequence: TGCGCCAGCAGCTACTCCGGGGACTCCTACGAGCAGTACTTC. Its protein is CASSYSGDSYEQYF.

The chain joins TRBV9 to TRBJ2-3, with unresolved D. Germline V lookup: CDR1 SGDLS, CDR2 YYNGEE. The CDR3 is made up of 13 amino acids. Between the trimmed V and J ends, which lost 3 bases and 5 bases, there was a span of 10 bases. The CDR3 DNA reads TGTGCCAGCAGCGCCCAGGTGGGAGATACGCAGTATTTT. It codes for CASSAQVGDTQYF.

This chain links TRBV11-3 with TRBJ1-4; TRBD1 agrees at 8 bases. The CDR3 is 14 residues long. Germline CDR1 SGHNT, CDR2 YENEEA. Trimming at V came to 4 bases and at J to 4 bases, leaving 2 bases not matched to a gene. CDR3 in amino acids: CASSSTGDNEKLFF. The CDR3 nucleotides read TGTGCCAGCAGCTCGACAGGGGATAATGAAAAACTGTTTTTT.

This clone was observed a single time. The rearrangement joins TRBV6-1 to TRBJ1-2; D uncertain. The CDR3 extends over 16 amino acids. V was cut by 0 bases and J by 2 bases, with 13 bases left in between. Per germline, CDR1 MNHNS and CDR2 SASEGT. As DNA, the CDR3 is TGTGCCAGCAGTGAAGCAAGTTCGGCCGAAAACTATGGCTACACCTTC. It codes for CASSEASSAENYGYTF.

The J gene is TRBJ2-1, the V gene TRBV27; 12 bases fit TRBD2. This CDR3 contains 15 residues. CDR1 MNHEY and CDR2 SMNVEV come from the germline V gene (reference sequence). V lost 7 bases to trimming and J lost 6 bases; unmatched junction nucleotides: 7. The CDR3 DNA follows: TGTGCCAGCAACGGGGGGACTAGCGGGTTCAATGAGCAGTTCTTC. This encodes CASNGGTSGFNEQFF.

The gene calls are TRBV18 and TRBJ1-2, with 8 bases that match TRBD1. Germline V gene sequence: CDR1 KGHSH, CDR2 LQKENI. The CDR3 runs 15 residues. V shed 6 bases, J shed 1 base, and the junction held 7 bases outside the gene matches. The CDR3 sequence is CASSPQGANNYGYTF. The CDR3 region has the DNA TGTGCCAGCTCTCCTCAGGGGGCCAATAACTATGGCTACACCTTC.

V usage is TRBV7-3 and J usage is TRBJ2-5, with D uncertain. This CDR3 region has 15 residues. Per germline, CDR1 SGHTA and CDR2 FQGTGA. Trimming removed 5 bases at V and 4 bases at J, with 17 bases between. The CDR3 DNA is TGTGCCAGCAGCAGACTCGTCGGGCTGGGAGAGACCCAGTACTTC. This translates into CASSRLVGLGETQYF.

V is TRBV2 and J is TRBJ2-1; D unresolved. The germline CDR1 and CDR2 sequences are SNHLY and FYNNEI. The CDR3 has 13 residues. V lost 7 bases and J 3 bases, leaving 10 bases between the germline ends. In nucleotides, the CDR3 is TGTGCCAGCACCCGTCCCGGCTACAATGAGCAGTTCTTC. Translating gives CASTRPGYNEQFF.

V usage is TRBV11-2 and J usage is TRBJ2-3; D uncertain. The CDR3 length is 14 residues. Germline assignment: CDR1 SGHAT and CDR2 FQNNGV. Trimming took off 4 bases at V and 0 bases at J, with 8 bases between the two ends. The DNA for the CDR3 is TGTGCCAGCAGCTCATTTCGCAGCACAGATACGCAGTATTTT. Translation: CASSSFRSTDTQYF.

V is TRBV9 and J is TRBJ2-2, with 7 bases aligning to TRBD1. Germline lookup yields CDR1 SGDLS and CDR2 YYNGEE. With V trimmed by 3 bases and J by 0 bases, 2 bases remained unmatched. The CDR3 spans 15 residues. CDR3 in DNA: TGTGCCAGCAGCGGTGGGACAGCGAACACCGGGGAGCTGTTTTTT. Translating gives CASSGGTANTGELFF.

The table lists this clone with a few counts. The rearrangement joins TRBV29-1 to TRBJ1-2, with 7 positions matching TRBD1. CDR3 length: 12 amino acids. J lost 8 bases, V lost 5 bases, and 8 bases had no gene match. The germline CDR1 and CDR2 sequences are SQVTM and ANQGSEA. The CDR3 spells CSVNQGVGGYTF. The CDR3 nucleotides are TGCAGCGTTAATCAGGGGGTCGGCGGCTACACCTTC.

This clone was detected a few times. The CDR3 DNA follows: TGTGCCAGCAGCCCACCTTCAGGGGACGAGCAGTACTTC. Translation gives CASSPPSGDEQYF. The J gene is TRBJ2-7, the V gene TRBV7-2, with a tentative D call TRBD1 (6 bases). CDR3 length: 13 amino acids. V was pared by 5 bases and J by 5 bases, with 13 bases between. CDR1 and CDR2 from the germline V gene are SGHTA and FQGNSA.

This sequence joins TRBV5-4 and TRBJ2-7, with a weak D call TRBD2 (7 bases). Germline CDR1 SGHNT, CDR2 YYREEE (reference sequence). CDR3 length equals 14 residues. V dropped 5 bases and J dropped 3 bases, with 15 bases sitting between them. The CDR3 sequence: CASRAEGGLYEQYF. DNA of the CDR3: TGTGCCAGCAGGGCGGAGGGGGGGCTCTACGAGCAGTACTTC.

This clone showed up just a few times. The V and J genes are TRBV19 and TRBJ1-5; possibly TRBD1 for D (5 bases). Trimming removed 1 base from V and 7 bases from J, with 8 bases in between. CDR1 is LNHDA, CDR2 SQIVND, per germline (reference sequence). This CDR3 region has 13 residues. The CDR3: CASSIGEGQPQHF. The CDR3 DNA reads TGTGCCAGTAGTATAGGGGAGGGGCAGCCCCAGCATTTT.

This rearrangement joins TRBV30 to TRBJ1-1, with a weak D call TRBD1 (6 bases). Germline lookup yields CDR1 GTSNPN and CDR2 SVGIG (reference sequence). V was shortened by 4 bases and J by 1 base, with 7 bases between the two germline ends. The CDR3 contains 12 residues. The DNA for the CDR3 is TGTGCCTGGACGGGACAGAACACTGAAGCTTTCTTT. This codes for CAWTGQNTEAFF.

CDR3 bases: TGCGCCAGCAGCTTGATGCCAACTGGTGGAAACACCATATATTTT. Translation gives CASSLMPTGGNTIYF. The chain recombines TRBV5-1 with TRBJ1-3; D unclear. The length of the CDR3 is 15 residues. V lost 1 base to trimming and J lost 3 bases, with 11 bases between them. Germline CDR1 and CDR2: SGHRS and YFSETQ. Drawing the rest from reference TRBV5-1 and TRBJ1-3, the complete variable domain is KAGVTQTPRYLIKTRGQQVTLSCSPISGHRSVSWYQQTPGQGLQFLFEYFSETQRNKGNFPGRFSGRQFSNSRSEMNVSTLELGDSALYLCASSLMPTGGNTIYFGEGSWLTVV.

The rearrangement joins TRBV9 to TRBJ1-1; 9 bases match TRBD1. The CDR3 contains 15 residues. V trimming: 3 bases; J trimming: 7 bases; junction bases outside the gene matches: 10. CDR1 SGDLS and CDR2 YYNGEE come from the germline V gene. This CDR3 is CASSGGGTGPIEAFF. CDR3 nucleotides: TGTGCCAGCAGCGGAGGAGGGACAGGGCCTATTGAAGCTTTCTTT.

The CDR3 protein is CSVEEGQRTAGYTF. The DNA for the CDR3 is TGCAGCGTTGAAGAGGGACAGCGAACGGCTGGCTACACCTTC. V gene TRBV29-1 combines with J gene TRBJ1-2; 7 bases line up with TRBD1. V trimming: 0 bases; J trimming: 7 bases; junction bases outside the gene matches: 8. CDR1 SQVTM and CDR2 ANQGSEA come from the germline V gene. There are 14 residues in the CDR3.

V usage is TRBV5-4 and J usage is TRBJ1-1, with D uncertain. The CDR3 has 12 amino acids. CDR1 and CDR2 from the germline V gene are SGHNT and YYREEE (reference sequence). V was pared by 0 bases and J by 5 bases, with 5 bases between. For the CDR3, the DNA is TGTGCCAGCAGCTTGGGCTCAACTGAAGCTTTCTTT. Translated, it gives CASSLGSTEAFF.

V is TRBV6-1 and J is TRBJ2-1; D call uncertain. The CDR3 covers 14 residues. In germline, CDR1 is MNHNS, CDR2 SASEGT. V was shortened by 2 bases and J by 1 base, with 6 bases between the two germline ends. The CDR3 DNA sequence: TGTGCCAGCAGTGAATTAGTATCCTACAATGAGCAGTTCTTC. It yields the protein CASSELVSYNEQFF.

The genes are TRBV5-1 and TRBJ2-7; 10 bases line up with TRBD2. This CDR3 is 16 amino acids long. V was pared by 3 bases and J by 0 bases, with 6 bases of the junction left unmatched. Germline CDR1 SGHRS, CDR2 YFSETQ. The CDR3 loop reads CASSWTSGLSSYEQYF. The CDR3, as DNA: TGCGCCAGCAGCTGGACTAGCGGCCTTAGCTCCTACGAGCAGTACTTC.

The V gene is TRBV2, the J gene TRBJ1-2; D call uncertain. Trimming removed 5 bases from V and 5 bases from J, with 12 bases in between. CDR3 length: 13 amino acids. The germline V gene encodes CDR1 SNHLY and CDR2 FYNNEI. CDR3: CASSSRSPYGYTF. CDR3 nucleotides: TGTGCCAGCAGTAGTCGGTCCCCATATGGCTACACCTTC.

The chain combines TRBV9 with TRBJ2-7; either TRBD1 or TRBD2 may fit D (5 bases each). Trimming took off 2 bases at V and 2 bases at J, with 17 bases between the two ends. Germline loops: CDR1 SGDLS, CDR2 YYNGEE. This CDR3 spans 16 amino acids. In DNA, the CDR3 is TGTGCCAGCAGCGTCAGGGTGCGGGCGACTACCTACGAGCAGTACTTC. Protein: CASSVRVRATTYEQYF.

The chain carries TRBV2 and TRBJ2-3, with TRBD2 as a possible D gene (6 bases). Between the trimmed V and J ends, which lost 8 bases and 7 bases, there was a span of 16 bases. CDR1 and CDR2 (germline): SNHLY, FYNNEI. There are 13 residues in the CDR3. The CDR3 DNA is TGTGCCAGCGTTTCGGGAGTGGTAAATACGCAGTATTTT. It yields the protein CASVSGVVNTQYF.

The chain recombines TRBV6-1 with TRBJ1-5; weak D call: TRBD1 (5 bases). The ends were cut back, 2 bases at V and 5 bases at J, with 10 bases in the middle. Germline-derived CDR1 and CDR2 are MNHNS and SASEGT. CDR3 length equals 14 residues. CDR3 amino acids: CASSEWGRDQPQHF. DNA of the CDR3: TGTGCCAGCAGTGAATGGGGGAGGGATCAGCCCCAGCATTTT.

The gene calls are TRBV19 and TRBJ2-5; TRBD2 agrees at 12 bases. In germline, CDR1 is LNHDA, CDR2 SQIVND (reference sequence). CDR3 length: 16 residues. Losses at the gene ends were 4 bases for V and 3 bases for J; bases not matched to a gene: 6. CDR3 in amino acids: CASSRATSGGEETQYF. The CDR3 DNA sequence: TGTGCCAGTAGTAGGGCGACTAGCGGGGGTGAAGAGACCCAGTACTTC.

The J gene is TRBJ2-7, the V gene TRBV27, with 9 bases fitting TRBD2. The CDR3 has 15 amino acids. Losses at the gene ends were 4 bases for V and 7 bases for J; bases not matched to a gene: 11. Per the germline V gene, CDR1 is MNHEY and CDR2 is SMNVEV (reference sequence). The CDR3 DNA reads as TGTGCCAGCAGTTCACCAGCGGGGGGAAAGATGGAGCAGTACTTC. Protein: CASSSPAGGKMEQYF.